This is a list of T cell receptor beta chains from one sample in a study of CXCR3-negative and CXCR3-positive naive CD8 T cells. After re-calling the 5' RACE reads, TCRdb lists one entry per CDR3 protein, DNA absent. The data show roughly 86,000 distinct CDR3 sequences, and the top ten clones hold 0.9% to 1.2%. Input material: naive CXCR3- CD8+ T cells from blood. The receptors originated from a human donor in good health. Some clones in this sample may be carry-over from other donors' samples. Both conserved end residues are part of each CDR3. The size entry is marked missing in some rows and otherwise reads once, few, many or a size class.

clone_size	v_call	j_call	cdr3_aa
NA	TRBV30	TRBJ1-1	CAWARVNTEAFF
NA	TRBV29-1	TRBJ2-5	CSVEDRRGWETQYF
NA	TRBV15	TRBJ2-1	CATSSSRGAPAEGGSYNEQFF
NA	TRBV12-3/TRBV12-4	TRBJ1-2	CASSPSSSGVYGYTF
NA	TRBV20-1	TRBJ1-1	CSARDPEGPNTEAFF
NA	TRBV20-1	TRBJ2-1	CSASNHLAGDYNEQFF
NA	TRBV3-1	TRBJ2-5	CASSQGDRVETQYF
NA	TRBV21-1	TRBJ2-7	CASSNLTTSSIYEQYF
NA	TRBV27	TRBJ1-2	CASSLEPRQGGYGYTF
NA	TRBV6-4	TRBJ2-1	CASSDSSGGGNEQFF
NA	TRBV19	TRBJ1-2	CASRTSPGGGYTF
NA	TRBV10-2	TRBJ2-1	CVSSEDSRVANEQFF
NA	TRBV10-3	TRBJ2-7	CAIKQTGTGVYEQYF
NA	TRBV20-1	TRBJ2-7	CSAPSDREPSYEQYF
NA	TRBV29-1	TRBJ2-7	CSVAGGHEQYF
NA	TRBV27	TRBJ2-7	CASSYRGGVSYEQYF
NA	TRBV7-8	TRBJ2-1	CASSFTGTEQFF
NA	TRBV7-9	TRBJ1-2	CASSLGGKKDYGYTF
NA	TRBV6-2/TRBV6-3	TRBJ1-1	CASSYVRHQQRYTEAFF
NA	TRBV29-1	TRBJ2-7	CSVELPGHGYEQYF
NA	TRBV27	TRBJ2-7	CASSDRDSYEQYF
NA	TRBV6-4	TRBJ2-1	CASSDGTSGGNEQFF
NA	TRBV2	TRBJ2-1	CATKRTDSGRKDEQFF
NA	TRBV18	TRBJ2-7	CASSPPAGIYEQYF
NA	TRBV7-2	TRBJ1-1	CASSWGWDEAFF
medium-sized	TRBV5-6	TRBJ2-1	CASSSTGGNEQFF
NA	TRBV7-2	TRBJ1-1	CASSPRSGHGTEAFF
NA	TRBV19	TRBJ2-1	CASSPGQETYNEQFF
NA	TRBV12-3/TRBV12-4	TRBJ2-5	CASSTRDPPRQQETQYF
NA	TRBV18	TRBJ1-1	CASSPSTGGSDEAFF
NA	TRBV5-1	TRBJ2-1	CASKVSERNEQFF
NA	TRBV7-9	TRBJ2-2	CASSLLGGTTNTGELFF
NA	TRBV19	TRBJ2-1	CASNEAGGAYNEQFF
NA	TRBV15	TRBJ1-5	CATSSMAGNQPQHF
NA	TRBV7-6	TRBJ2-7	CASSLRAGGTYEQYF
NA	TRBV19	TRBJ1-5	CASRQGIGQPQHF
NA	TRBV27	TRBJ2-1	CASSVEGSTYNEQFF
NA	TRBV20-1	TRBJ1-2	CSARGQDYGYTF
NA	TRBV20-1	TRBJ2-4	CSAASVSGDPPGNIQYF
NA	TRBV5-1	TRBJ1-1	CASSPAGTGIMNTEAFF
NA	TRBV29-1	TRBJ2-7	CSVGDSPLYEQYF
NA	TRBV21-1	TRBJ1-5	CASIIHPGGKGCSNQPQHF
NA	TRBV6-5	TRBJ2-1	CASSYMTSGSNEQFF
NA	TRBV6-5	TRBJ1-1	CASTPGGNTEAFF
NA	TRBV28	TRBJ1-2	CASSFGGGAYGYTF
NA	TRBV12-3/TRBV12-4	TRBJ1-1	CASSWTGGEMNTEAFF